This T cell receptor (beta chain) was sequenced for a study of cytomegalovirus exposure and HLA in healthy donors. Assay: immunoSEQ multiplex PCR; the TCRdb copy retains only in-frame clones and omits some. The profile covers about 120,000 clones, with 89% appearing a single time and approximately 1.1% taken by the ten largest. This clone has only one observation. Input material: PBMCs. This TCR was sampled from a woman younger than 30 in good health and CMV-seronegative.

The CDR3 region has the DNA TGTGCCAGCAGCTTGGTAGGCGGGAGTAGGTCCGGGGAGCTGTTTTTT. Translation gives CASSLVGGSRSGELFF. This chain uses TRBV5-4 with TRBJ2-2; 7 bases fit TRBD2. V lost 0 bases to trimming and J lost 6 bases; unmatched junction nucleotides: 8. Germline values: CDR1 SGHNT, CDR2 YYREEE (reference sequence). This CDR3 contains 16 residues.